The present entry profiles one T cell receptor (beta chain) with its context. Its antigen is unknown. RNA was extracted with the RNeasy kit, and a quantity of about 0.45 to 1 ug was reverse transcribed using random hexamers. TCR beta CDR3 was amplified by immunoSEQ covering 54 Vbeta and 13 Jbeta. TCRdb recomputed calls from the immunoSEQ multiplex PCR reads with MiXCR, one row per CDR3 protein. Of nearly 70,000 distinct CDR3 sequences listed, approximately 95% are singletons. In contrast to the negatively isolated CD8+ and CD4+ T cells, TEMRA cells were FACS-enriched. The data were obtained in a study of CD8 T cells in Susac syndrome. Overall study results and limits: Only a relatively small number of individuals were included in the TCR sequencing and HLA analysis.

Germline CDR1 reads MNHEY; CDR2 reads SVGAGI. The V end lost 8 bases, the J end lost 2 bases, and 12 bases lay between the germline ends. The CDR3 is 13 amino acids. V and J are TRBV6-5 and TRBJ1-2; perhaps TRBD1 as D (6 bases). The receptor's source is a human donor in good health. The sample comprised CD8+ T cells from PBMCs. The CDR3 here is CASGPGANYGYTF. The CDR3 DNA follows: TGTGCCAGCGGCCCGGGGGCGAACTATGGCTACACCTTC.